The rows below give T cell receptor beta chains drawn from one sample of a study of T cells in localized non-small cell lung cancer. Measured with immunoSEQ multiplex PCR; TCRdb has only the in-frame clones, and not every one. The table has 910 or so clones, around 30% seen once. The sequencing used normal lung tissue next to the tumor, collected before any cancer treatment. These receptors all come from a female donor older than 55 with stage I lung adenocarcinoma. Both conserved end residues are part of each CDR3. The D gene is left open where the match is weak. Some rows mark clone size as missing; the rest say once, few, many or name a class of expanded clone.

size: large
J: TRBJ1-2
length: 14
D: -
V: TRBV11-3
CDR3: CASSWEREGYGYTF
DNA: TGTGCCAGCAGCTGGGAAAGGGAAGGGTATGGCTACACCTTC

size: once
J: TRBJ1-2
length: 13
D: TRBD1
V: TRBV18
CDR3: CASSPSGQLGYTF
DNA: TGTGCCAGCTCACCGTCGGGACAGCTTGGCTACACCTTC

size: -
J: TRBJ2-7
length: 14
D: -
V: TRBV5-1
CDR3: CASSTGTLTYEQYF
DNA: TGCGCCAGCAGCACCGGGACATTAACCTACGAGCAGTACTTC

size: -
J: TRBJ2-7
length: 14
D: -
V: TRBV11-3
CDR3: CASSLRGTPTEQYF
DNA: TGTGCCAGCAGCTTGAGGGGTACGCCGACCGAGCAGTACTTC

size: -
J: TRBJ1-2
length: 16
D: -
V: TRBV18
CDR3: CASSPTTGSVNYGYTF
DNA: TGTGCCAGCTCACCAACGACAGGCTCCGTGAACTATGGCTACACCTTC

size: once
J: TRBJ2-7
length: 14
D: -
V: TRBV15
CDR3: CATSRVGENYEQYF
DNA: TGTGCCACCAGCAGAGTCGGGGAAAACTACGAGCAGTACTTC

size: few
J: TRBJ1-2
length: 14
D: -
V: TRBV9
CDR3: CASSREGTNYGYTF
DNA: TGTGCCAGCAGCCGAGAGGGGACTAACTATGGCTACACCTTC

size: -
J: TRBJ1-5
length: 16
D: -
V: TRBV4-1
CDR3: CASSQVEGYSNQPQHF
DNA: TGCGCCAGCAGCCAAGTTGAGGGGTATAGCAATCAGCCCCAGCATTTT

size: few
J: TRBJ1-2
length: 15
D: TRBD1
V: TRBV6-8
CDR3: CASSGQGGVAYGYTF
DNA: TGTGCCAGCAGTGGACAGGGCGGGGTAGCCTATGGCTACACCTTC

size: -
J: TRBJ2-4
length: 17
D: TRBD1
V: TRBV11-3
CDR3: CASSPTGQGAGGDIQYF
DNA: TGTGCCAGCAGCCCGACAGGACAGGGGGCTGGGGGGGACATTCAGTACTTC

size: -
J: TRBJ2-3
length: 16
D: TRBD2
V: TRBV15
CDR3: CATSGGASGSFNTQYF
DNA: TGTGCCACCAGCGGTGGAGCTAGCGGGAGCTTTAATACGCAGTATTTT

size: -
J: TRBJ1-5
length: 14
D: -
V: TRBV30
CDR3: CAWTSRGSSQPQHF
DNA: TGTGCCTGGACTTCTAGGGGGTCGAGTCAGCCCCAGCATTTT

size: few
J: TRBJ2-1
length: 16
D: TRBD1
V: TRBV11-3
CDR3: CASSLGTGGYYNEQFF
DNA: TGTGCCAGCAGCTTAGGTACAGGGGGCTACTACAATGAGCAGTTCTTC

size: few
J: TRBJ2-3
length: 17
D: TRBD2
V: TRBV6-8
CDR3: CASSPAGLAGHTDTQYF
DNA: TGTGCCAGCAGCCCCGCGGGGCTAGCGGGACACACAGATACGCAGTATTTT

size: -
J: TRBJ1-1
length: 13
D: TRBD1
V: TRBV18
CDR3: CASSPTGDTEAFF
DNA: TGTGCCAGCTCACCAACAGGGGACACTGAAGCTTTCTTT

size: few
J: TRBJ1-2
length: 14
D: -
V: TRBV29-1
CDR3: CSVDGPRAVHGYTF
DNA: TGCAGCGTTGATGGGCCCAGGGCAGTCCATGGCTACACCTTC

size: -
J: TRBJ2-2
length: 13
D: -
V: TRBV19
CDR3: CASTQVSTGELFF
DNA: TGTGCCAGTACGCAGGTATCCACCGGGGAGCTGTTTTTT

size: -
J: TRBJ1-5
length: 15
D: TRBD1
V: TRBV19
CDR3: CASSRTGGRNQPQHF
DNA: TGTGCCAGTAGTAGGACAGGGGGACGCAATCAGCCCCAGCATTTT

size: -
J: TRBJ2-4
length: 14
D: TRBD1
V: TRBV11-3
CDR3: CVSSWTGGGNIQYF
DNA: TGTGTCAGCAGCTGGACAGGGGGCGGAAACATTCAGTACTTC

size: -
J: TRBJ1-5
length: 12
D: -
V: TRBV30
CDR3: CALREGDQPQHF
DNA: TGTGCCCTCAGAGAGGGAGATCAGCCCCAGCATTTT

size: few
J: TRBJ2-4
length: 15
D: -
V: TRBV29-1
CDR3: CSVRGGDVAKNIQYF
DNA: TGCAGCGTCCGAGGGGGGGACGTAGCCAAAAACATTCAGTACTTC